The TCR beta chain under discussion was sequenced for a study of shared clonotypes between healthy human individuals. Authors' data handling: Because ImmunoSEQ provided only junction sequences with no quality scores, the filtering differed. The protocol was immunoSEQ multiplex PCR, while the TCRdb copy is restricted to in-frame clones and leaves out a portion. V and J calls and clone size come straight from that table; D and trimming were deduced from the DNA. The data show approximately 500,000 clones, approximately 80% seen once. The V end was cut by 6 bases, the J end by 3 bases, with 15 bases between. From germline, CDR1 is SGHVS and CDR2 FNYEAQ. CDR3 size: 15 residues.

This clonotype was sampled from a woman in her thirties or forties in good health. Some clones in this sample may be carry-over from other donors' samples. V gene TRBV7-6 combines with J gene TRBJ2-1; D not certain. The sequenced sample was PBMCs. CDR3 residues: CASSYLPISYNEQFF. In nucleotides, the CDR3 is TGTGCCAGCAGTTACCTACCGATTAGCTACAATGAGCAGTTCTTC.